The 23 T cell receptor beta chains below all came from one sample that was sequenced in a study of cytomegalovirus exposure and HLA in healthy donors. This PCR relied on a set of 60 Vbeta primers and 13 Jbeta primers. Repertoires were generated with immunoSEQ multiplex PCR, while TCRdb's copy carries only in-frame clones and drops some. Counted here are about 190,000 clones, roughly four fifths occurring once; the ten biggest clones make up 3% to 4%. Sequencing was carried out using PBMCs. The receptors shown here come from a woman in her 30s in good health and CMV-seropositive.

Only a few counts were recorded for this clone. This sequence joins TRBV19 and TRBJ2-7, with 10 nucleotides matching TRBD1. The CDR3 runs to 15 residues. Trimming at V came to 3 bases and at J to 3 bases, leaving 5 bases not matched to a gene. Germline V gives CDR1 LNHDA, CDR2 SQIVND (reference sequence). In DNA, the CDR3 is TGTGCCAGTAGTATTTCGGACAGGGGGTACTACGAGCAGTACTTC. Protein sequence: CASSISDRGYYEQYF.

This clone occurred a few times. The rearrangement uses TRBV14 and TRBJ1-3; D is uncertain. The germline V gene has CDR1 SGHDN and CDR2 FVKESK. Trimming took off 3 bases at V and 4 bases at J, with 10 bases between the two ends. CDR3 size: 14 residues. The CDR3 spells CASSQRGAGNTIYF. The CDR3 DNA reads TGTGCCAGCAGCCAGAGAGGCGCCGGAAACACCATATATTTT.

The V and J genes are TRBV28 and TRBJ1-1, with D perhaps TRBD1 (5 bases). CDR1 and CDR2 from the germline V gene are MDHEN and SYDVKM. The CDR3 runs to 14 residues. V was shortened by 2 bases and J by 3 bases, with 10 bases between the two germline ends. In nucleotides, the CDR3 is TGTGCCAGCAGTTTAGCTCGGGGGTACACTGAAGCTTTCTTT. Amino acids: CASSLARGYTEAFF.

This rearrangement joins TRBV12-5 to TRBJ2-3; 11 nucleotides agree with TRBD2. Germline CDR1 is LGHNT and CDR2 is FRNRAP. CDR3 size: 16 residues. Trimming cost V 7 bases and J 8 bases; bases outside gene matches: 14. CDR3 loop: CASVPPTSGIWGTQYF. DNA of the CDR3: TGTGCTAGTGTTCCACCGACTAGCGGGATATGGGGTACGCAGTATTTT.

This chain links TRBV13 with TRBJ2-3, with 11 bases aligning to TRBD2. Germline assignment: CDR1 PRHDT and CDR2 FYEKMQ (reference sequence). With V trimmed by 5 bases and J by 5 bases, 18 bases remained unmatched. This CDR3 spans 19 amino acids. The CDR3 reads CASSLRIAIAGGPIDTQYF. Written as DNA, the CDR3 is TGTGCCAGCAGCCTCAGGATCGCGATAGCGGGAGGGCCGATAGATACGCAGTATTTT.

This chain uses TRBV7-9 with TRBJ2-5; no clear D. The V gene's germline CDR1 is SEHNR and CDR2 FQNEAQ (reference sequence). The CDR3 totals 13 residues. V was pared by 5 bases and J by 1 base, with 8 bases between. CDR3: CASSPQSQETQYF. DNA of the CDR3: TGTGCCAGCAGCCCCCAGTCCCAAGAGACCCAGTACTTC.

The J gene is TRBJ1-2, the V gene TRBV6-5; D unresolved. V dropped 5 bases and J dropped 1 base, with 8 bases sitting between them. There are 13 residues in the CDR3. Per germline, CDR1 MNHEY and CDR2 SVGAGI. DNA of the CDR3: TGTGCCAGCAGTCTGGGCCGTAACTATGGCTACACCTTC. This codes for CASSLGRNYGYTF.

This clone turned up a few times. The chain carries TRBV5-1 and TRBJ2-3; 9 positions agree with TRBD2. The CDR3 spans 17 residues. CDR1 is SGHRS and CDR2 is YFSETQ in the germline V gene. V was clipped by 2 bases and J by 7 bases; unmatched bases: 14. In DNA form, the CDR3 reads TGCGCCAGCAGCTTAGTGGAGGTAGCGGGAGCGAAAAATACGCAGTATTTT. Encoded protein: CASSLVEVAGAKNTQYF.

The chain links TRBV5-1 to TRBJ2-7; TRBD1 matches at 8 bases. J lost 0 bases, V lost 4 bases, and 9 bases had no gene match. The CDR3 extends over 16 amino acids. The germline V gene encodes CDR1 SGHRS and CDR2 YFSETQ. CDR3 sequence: CASSAKPGQVSYEQYF. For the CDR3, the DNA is TGCGCCAGCAGCGCCAAACCGGGACAGGTCTCCTACGAGCAGTACTTC.

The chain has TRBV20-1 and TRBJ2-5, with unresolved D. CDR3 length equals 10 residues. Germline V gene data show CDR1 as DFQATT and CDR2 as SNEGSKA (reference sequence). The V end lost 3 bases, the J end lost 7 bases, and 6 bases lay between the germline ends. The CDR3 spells CSARAGTQYF. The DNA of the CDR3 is TGCAGTGCTAGGGCAGGGACCCAGTACTTC.

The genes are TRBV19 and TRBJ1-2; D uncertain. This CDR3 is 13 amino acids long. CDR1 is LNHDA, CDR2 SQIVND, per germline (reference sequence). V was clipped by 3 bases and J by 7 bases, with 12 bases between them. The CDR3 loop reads CASSMSLPGGYTF. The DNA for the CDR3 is TGTGCCAGTAGTATGAGTCTCCCGGGTGGCTACACCTTC.

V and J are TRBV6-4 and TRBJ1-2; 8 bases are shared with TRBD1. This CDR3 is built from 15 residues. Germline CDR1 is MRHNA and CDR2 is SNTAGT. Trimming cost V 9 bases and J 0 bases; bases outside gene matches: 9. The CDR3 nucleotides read TGTGCCAGTAAAGGTCAGGGGGCGGCTAACTATGGCTACACCTTC. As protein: CASKGQGAANYGYTF.

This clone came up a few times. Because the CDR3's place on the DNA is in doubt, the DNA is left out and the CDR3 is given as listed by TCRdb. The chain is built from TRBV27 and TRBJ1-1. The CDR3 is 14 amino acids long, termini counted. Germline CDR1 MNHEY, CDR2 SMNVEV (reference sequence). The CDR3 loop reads CASSSSGRWTEAFF.

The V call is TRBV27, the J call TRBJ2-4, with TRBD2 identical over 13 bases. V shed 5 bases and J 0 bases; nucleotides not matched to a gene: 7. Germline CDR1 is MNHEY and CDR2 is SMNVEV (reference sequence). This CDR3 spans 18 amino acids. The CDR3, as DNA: TGTGCCAGCAGTCCGGTGGGGACTAGCGGGGTAGCCAAAAACATTCAGTACTTC. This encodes CASSPVGTSGVAKNIQYF.

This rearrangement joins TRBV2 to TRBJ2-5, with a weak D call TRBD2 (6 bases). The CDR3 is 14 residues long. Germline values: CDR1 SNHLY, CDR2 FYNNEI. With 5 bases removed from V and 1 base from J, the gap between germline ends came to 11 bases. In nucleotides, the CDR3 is TGTGCCAGCAGTTCGTCCGGGAGCCAAGAGACCCAGTACTTC. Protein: CASSSSGSQETQYF.

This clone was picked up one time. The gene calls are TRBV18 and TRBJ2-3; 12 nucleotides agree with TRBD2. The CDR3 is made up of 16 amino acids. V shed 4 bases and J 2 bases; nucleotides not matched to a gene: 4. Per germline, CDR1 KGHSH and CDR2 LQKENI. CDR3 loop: CASSHSSGRATDTQYF. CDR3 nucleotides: TGTGCCAGCTCACACTCTAGCGGGAGGGCCACAGATACGCAGTATTTT.

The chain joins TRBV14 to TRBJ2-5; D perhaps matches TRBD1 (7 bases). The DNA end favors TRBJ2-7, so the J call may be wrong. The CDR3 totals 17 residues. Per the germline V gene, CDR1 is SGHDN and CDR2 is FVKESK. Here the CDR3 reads CASSQVKGAGRWYEQYF. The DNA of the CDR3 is TGTGCCAGCAGCCAAGTTAAGGGGGCGGGGCGTTGGTACGAGCAGTACTTC.

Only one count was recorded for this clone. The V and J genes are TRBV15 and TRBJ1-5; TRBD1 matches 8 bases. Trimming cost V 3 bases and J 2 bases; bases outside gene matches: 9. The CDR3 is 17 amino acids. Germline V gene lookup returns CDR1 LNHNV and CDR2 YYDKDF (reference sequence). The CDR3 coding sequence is TGTGCCACCAGCAGGCTAGGGACAGGTTTAGGCAATCAGCCCCAGCATTTT. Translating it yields CATSRLGTGLGNQPQHF.

The CDR3 loop reads CATQLLAGVDEQYF. The CDR3 DNA reads TGTGCCACCCAACTACTAGCGGGAGTCGACGAGCAGTACTTC. The genes are TRBV28 and TRBJ2-7; 11 bases are a match to TRBD2. The CDR3 extends over 14 amino acids. Germline-derived CDR1 and CDR2 are MDHEN and SYDVKM. Trimming at V came to 10 bases and at J to 5 bases, leaving 10 bases not matched to a gene.

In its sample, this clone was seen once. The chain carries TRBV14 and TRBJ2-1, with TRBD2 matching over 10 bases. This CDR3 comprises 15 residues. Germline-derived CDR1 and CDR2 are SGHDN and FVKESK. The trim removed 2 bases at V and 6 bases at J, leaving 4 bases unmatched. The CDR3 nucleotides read TGTGCCAGCAGCCAATGGACTAGCGGCCTCAATGAGCAGTTCTTC. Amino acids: CASSQWTSGLNEQFF. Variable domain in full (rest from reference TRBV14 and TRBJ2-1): EAGVTQFPSHSVIEKGQTVTLRCDPISGHDNLYWYRRVMGKEIKFLLHFVKESKQDESGMPNNRFLAERTGGTYSTLKVQPAELEDSGVYFCASSQWTSGLNEQFFGPGTRLTVL.

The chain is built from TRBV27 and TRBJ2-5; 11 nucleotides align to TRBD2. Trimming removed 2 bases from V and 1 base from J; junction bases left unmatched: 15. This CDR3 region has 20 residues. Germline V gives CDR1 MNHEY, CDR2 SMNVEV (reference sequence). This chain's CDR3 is CASSLRSFYALAGGQETQYF. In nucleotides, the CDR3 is TGTGCCAGCAGTTTAAGGTCCTTTTACGCCCTAGCGGGGGGCCAAGAGACCCAGTACTTC.

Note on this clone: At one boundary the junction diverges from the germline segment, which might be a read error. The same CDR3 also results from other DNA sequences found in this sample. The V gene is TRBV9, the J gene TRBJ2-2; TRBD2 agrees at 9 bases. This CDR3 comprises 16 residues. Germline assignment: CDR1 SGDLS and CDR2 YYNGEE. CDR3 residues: CASSVEGAGGPGELFF. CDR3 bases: TGTGCCAGCAGCGTAGAAGGGGCGGGAGGGCCCGGGGAGCTGTTTTTC.

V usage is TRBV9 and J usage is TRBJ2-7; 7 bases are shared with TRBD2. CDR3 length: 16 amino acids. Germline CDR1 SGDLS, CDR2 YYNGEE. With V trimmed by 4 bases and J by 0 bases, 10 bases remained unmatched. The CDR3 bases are TGTGCCAGCAGCCCAGACCCCGGGGGGTACTCCTACGAGCAGTACTTC. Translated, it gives CASSPDPGGYSYEQYF.